A single sample gave rise to the 19 T cell receptor beta chains below, sequenced in a study of PD-1 blockade in mismatch repair-deficient tumors (dated by TCRdb to about 2017). The receptor library was made with the immunoSEQ multiplex PCR assay. TCRdb limited this immuneACCESS table to in-frame rearrangements with V and J called. A share of clones is missing; checked studies link under half to unresolved V genes, and the rest is unexplained. The sample table shows 55,000 to 85,000 clones, and roughly 80% are seen once. The ten top clones hold 4.5% to 6% of the sample. The sequencing used peripheral blood, collected 2 weeks after starting pembrolizumab. The receptors were gathered from an adult with mismatch repair-deficient cancer.

The chain couples TRBV4-1 to TRBJ2-5; 10 bases agree with TRBD2. V shed 4 bases, J shed 4 bases, and the junction held 9 bases outside the gene matches. This CDR3 has 16 amino acids. Germline-derived CDR1 and CDR2 are MGHRA and YSYEKL. CDR3 nucleotide sequence: TGCGCCAGCAGCCCCACAGCGGGAGGGCCGGGAGAGACCCAGTACTTC. Residues: CASSPTAGGPGETQYF.

V is TRBV11-3 and J is TRBJ2-5, with D perhaps matching TRBD2 (6 bases). The germline gives CDR1 SGHNT, CDR2 YENEEA. The CDR3 is 14 residues long. V shed 2 bases and J shed 0 bases, with 7 bases lying between them. The CDR3 region is CASSLSGYQETQYF. CDR3 coding DNA: TGTGCCAGCAGCTTAAGCGGGTACCAAGAGACCCAGTACTTC.

The chain employs TRBV7-9 and TRBJ1-5; weak D call: TRBD1 (5 bases). Per the germline V gene, CDR1 is SEHNR and CDR2 is FQNEAQ (reference sequence). This CDR3 has 15 amino acids. The germline V and J ends were trimmed by 0 bases and 6 bases, with 12 bases remaining between them. CDR3 protein: CASSLAGGEVQPQHF. The CDR3 DNA is TGTGCCAGCAGCTTAGCGGGGGGTGAGGTTCAGCCCCAGCATTTT.

The chain is built from TRBV5-8 and TRBJ1-1; TRBD1 matches at 7 bases. In germline, CDR1 is SGHTS, CDR2 YDEGEE. The ends lost 2 bases at V and 0 bases at J; junction bases unmatched: 7. The CDR3 covers 16 residues. CDR3 nucleotide sequence: TGTGCCAGCAGCTTTAGGACAGGAATTATGAACACTGAAGCTTTCTTT. Translated, it gives CASSFRTGIMNTEAFF.

This chain links TRBV28 with TRBJ1-4; D gene uncertain. Trimming removed 4 bases at V and 2 bases at J, with 8 bases between. Germline values: CDR1 MDHEN, CDR2 SYDVKM. The CDR3 length is 14 residues. CDR3 sequence reads: CASSWRYTNEKLFF. The DNA of the CDR3 is TGTGCCAGCAGTTGGCGGTACACTAATGAAAAACTGTTTTTT.

The rearrangement uses TRBV4-2 and TRBJ2-7; TRBD1 is a possible D gene (6 bases). Trimming left V 2 bases short and J 0 bases short, with 11 bases between. Per the germline V gene, CDR1 is LGHNA and CDR2 is YNFKEQ. There are 15 residues in the CDR3. CDR3 bases: TGTGCCAGCAGCCAAACAGGGTTAATCTCCTACGAGCAGTACTTC. It encodes CASSQTGLISYEQYF.

The rearrangement links TRBV11-3 to TRBJ2-7; 9 bases fit TRBD1. Germline loops: CDR1 SGHNT, CDR2 YENEEA. The trim removed 1 base at V and 0 bases at J, leaving 7 bases unmatched. The CDR3 consists of 17 residues. CDR3 in DNA: TGTGCCAGCAGCTTAGGACAGGGGGATAAGATCTCCTACGAGCAGTACTTC. Protein sequence: CASSLGQGDKISYEQYF.

The genes are TRBV7-2 and TRBJ2-1; 8 bases align to TRBD2. Germline trimming cut 1 base from V and 5 bases from J; bases unmatched to any gene: 4. The CDR3 sequence is 15 residues long. Germline V gene lookup returns CDR1 SGHTA and CDR2 FQGNSA. The CDR3 DNA reads as TGTGCCAGCAGCTTAGGGCGCGGGGGGAACAATGAGCAGTTCTTC. The encoded protein is CASSLGRGGNNEQFF.

This clone was counted a single time. The genes are TRBV19 and TRBJ2-6, with D perhaps TRBD1 (5 bases). This CDR3 has 18 residues. The V end lost 2 bases, the J end lost 0 bases, and 14 bases lay between the germline ends. Germline V gene data show CDR1 as LNHDA and CDR2 as SQIVND (reference sequence). CDR3 in amino acids: CASSIRTQTVSGANVLTF. The CDR3 coding sequence is TGTGCCAGTAGTATAAGGACACAAACCGTCTCTGGGGCCAACGTCCTGACTTTC.

This chain joins TRBV7-3 and TRBJ1-1, with 7 bases fitting TRBD1. CDR3 size: 15 residues. Germline trimming cut 5 bases from V and 1 base from J; bases unmatched to any gene: 7. Looked up from germline, CDR1 is SGHTA and CDR2 is FQGTGA. CDR3 sequence (DNA): TGTGCCAGCAGCCCCCAGGGGGGGTCGAACACTGAAGCTTTCTTT. Translated: CASSPQGGSNTEAFF.

DNA for the CDR3: TGTGCCAGCAGGACGTCTGGGGCCAACGTCCTGACTTTC. This sequence encodes CASRTSGANVLTF. The chain uses TRBV9 and TRBJ2-6; the D is unclear. V was pared by 5 bases and J by 1 base, with 4 bases between. The CDR3 has 13 amino acids. The germline CDR1 and CDR2 sequences are SGDLS and YYNGEE.

The J gene is TRBJ1-5, the V gene TRBV27; unclear D gene. The CDR3 contains 16 residues. V was pared by 1 base and J by 3 bases, with 13 bases between. Germline-derived CDR1 and CDR2 are MNHEY and SMNVEV (reference sequence). CDR3 nucleotides: TGTGCCAGCAGTTTATTGGGCAGCCCCAACAATCAGCCCCAGCATTTT. Its protein is CASSLLGSPNNQPQHF.

The rearrangement links TRBV6-6 to TRBJ1-5, with TRBD1 matching 7 bases. The CDR3 spans 12 residues. Germline CDR1 MNHNY, CDR2 SVGAGI (reference sequence). V trimming: 10 bases; J trimming: 4 bases; junction bases outside the gene matches: 4. The CDR3 region has the DNA TGTGCCACTTCGACAGGGAATCAGCCCCAGCATTTT. Amino acids: CATSTGNQPQHF.

CDR3: CASSLHITDTQYF. CDR3 bases: TGTGCCAGCAGCCTTCATATCACAGATACGCAGTATTTT. The chain couples TRBV5-4 to TRBJ2-3; D gene ambiguous. In germline, CDR1 is SGHNT, CDR2 YYREEE (reference sequence). The CDR3 is made up of 13 amino acids. Trimming stripped 4 bases from V and 2 bases from J, with 8 bases between.

The CDR3 coding sequence is TGTGCCAGCAGTCCTAATGCCGGGACTAGCGCTATGAAGCAGTACTTC. Protein product: CASSPNAGTSAMKQYF. The J gene is TRBJ2-7, the V gene TRBV11-2; TRBD2 matches 10 bases. J was trimmed by 8 bases and V by 6 bases; bases with no gene match: 16. Germline values: CDR1 SGHAT, CDR2 FQNNGV. CDR3 length: 16 amino acids.

The chain recombines TRBV19 with TRBJ1-1; D is unclear. Germline CDR1 reads LNHDA; CDR2 reads SQIVND (reference sequence). The CDR3 loop spans 13 amino acids. The V gene lost 7 bases and the J gene lost 0 bases, with 9 bases spanning the gap. In DNA, the CDR3 is TGTGCCAGTAAGGGTGCCATGAACACTGAAGCTTTCTTT. Its protein is CASKGAMNTEAFF.

The V call is TRBV6-1, the J call TRBJ2-7, with D unresolved. The CDR3 covers 11 residues. V lost 5 bases, J lost 2 bases, and 4 bases lay in between. Per germline, CDR1 MNHNS and CDR2 SASEGT. Here the CDR3 DNA reads TGTGCCAGCAGTTCGGCCTACGAGCAGTACTTC. Its protein is CASSSAYEQYF.

The V call is TRBV14, the J call TRBJ2-7; TRBD2 is a possible D gene (5 bases). The length of the CDR3 is 15 residues. Germline CDR1 is SGHDN and CDR2 is FVKESK. Trimming left V 4 bases short and J 7 bases short, with 20 bases between. The DNA for the CDR3 is TGTGCCAGCAGCCCTTTAGGGAGCACTGGGAAAGAGCAGTACTTC. Translation gives CASSPLGSTGKEQYF.

The chain has TRBV6-1 and TRBJ1-5, with D unclear. Trimming took 7 bases from V and 0 from J, leaving 10 bases between them. Germline CDR1 reads MNHNS; CDR2 reads SASEGT. The CDR3 is 14 amino acids. The chain's CDR3 is CASNGRTSNQPQHF. The CDR3 bases are TGTGCCAGCAACGGGCGGACTAGCAATCAGCCCCAGCATTTT.